Below, 10 T cell receptor beta chains from the same sample are listed, as sequenced in a study of shared clonotypes between healthy human individuals (dated by TCRdb to 2020 to 2021). Library creation used the immunoSEQ multiplex PCR assay. TCRdb limited this immuneACCESS table to in-frame rearrangements with V and J called. A share of clones is missing; checked studies link under half to unresolved V genes, and the rest is unexplained. This sample has about 590,000 clones in its table, and around 95% of those were observed once. The ten biggest clones cover roughly 0.1% of the sample. CD8 naive samples were obtained by positive selection for CCR7 among CD45RO-negative cells, yielding a CD45RA+CCR7+ population from which TemRA cells were excluded. Sequences were obtained from naive CD8+ T cells sorted from blood. The sample's cell subset or site label, decoded: CD45RA+CCR7+. Receptor source: a young woman in good health.

The J gene is TRBJ2-1, the V gene TRBV6-6; D may be TRBD1 or TRBD2 (6 bases each). Germline V gene data show CDR1 as MNHNY and CDR2 as SVGAGI (reference sequence). Trimming left V 5 bases short and J 7 bases short, with 15 bases between. The CDR3 is made up of 14 amino acids. DNA for the CDR3: TGTGCCAGCAGTCCCCCGGGGGCAGGAAATGAGCAGTTCTTC. Protein sequence: CASSPPGAGNEQFF.

This clone appeared a single time. CDR3 residues: CASTTGGYNEQFF. The CDR3 DNA reads TGCGCCAGCACCACAGGGGGGTACAATGAGCAGTTCTTC. This chain connects TRBV5-1 to TRBJ2-1; 8 bases map to TRBD1. The CDR3 is 13 residues long. CDR1 is SGHRS and CDR2 is YFSETQ in the germline V gene. The V segment lost 6 bases and the J segment 4 bases; nucleotides outside the gene matches: 3.

The chain employs TRBV28 and TRBJ1-1; TRBD1 might be the D (5 bases). This CDR3 is 16 amino acids long. Trimming removed 3 bases at V and 0 bases at J, with 14 bases between. Germline V gene sequence: CDR1 MDHEN, CDR2 SYDVKM. The CDR3 here is CASSFETGTLNTEAFF. CDR3 bases: TGTGCCAGCAGTTTCGAAACCGGGACTTTGAACACTGAAGCTTTCTTT.

This CDR3 is CAISTSGSPNEQFF. The CDR3 DNA sequence: TGTGCCATCTCTACTAGCGGGAGTCCCAATGAGCAGTTCTTC. The chain couples TRBV10-3 to TRBJ2-1, with 11 nucleotides matching TRBD2. The CDR3 length is 14 residues. CDR1 is ENHRY and CDR2 is SYGVKD in the germline V gene. The junction had 6 bases not matched to a gene; V was cut back by 8 bases and J by 6 bases.

CDR3 sequence: CASSRRQGATNEKLFF. Written as DNA, the CDR3 is TGCGCCAGCAGCCGACGACAGGGTGCAACTAATGAAAAACTGTTTTTT. The J gene is TRBJ1-4, the V gene TRBV4-1; 7 nucleotides align to TRBD1. The CDR3 extends over 16 amino acids. V was pared by 4 bases and J by 0 bases, with 5 bases of the junction left unmatched. CDR1 MGHRA and CDR2 YSYEKL come from the germline V gene.

This rearrangement joins TRBV19 to TRBJ2-4, with 9 bases identical to TRBD2. From germline, CDR1 is LNHDA and CDR2 SQIVND (reference sequence). Trimming cost V 3 bases and J 2 bases; bases outside gene matches: 5. The CDR3 contains 16 residues. The CDR3 nucleotides read TGTGCCAGTAGTATGGTAGCGGGAGTTCCCAAAAACATTCAGTACTTC. It specifies CASSMVAGVPKNIQYF.

This rearrangement joins TRBV11-2 to TRBJ2-7; no clear D gene. Trimming shortened V by 4 bases and J by 3 bases, and 7 bases separated the two germline ends. Germline V gene lookup returns CDR1 SGHAT and CDR2 FQNNGV. CDR3 size: 12 residues. The CDR3 DNA reads TGTGCCAGCAGCTACGACTTCTACGAGCAGTACTTC. It specifies CASSYDFYEQYF.

V gene TRBV13 combines with J gene TRBJ1-1; TRBD1 might be the D (6 bases). The V gene's germline CDR1 is PRHDT and CDR2 FYEKMQ (reference sequence). The germline V and J ends were trimmed by 6 bases and 8 bases, with 13 bases remaining between them. This CDR3 has 12 amino acids. The CDR3 spells CASSSPDSEAFF. CDR3 coding DNA: TGTGCCAGCAGTTCACCGGACAGCGAAGCTTTCTTT.

This chain connects TRBV2 to TRBJ2-1, with D perhaps TRBD1 (5 bases). The CDR3 contains 15 residues. V shed 1 base and J shed 3 bases, with 10 bases lying between them. Germline loops: CDR1 SNHLY, CDR2 FYNNEI. The CDR3 bases are TGTGCCAGCAGTGAAGGCAGGGAAAGCTACAATGAGCAGTTCTTC. Its translation is CASSEGRESYNEQFF.

The chain employs TRBV10-1 and TRBJ2-3; D remains unclear. CDR3 length: 17 residues. The V and J ends lost 5 bases and 2 bases respectively, with 20 bases between them. Germline CDR1 is WNHNN and CDR2 is SYGVQD (reference sequence). The CDR3 protein is CASSSSDLLMTTDTQYF. As DNA, the CDR3 is TGCGCCAGCAGTTCATCCGACCTACTAATGACCACAGATACGCAGTATTTT.